These 22 T cell receptor beta chains were all obtained from the same sample, sequenced in a study of shared clonotypes between healthy human individuals. Libraries were prepared by immunoSEQ multiplex PCR; TCRdb keeps only in-frame clonotypes and omits some of them. Of approximately 1.1 million clones in the sample, approximately 78% were seen once. The specimen sequenced was memory CD4+ T cells from PBMCs. Subset in this sample: CD45RA-negative fraction. Receptors were obtained from a man aged 18 to 35 in good health. Some clones in this sample may be carry-over from other donors' samples.

The V gene is TRBV5-1, the J gene TRBJ2-1; 10 bases align to TRBD1. V lost 3 bases and J lost 1; bases outside the gene matches: 7. Germline CDR1 and CDR2: SGHRS and YFSETQ. This CDR3 region has 17 residues. This chain's CDR3 is CASSWGDRGVSYNEQFF. As DNA, the CDR3 is TGCGCCAGCAGCTGGGGGGACAGGGGTGTTTCCTACAATGAGCAGTTCTTC. Together with reference TRBV5-1 and TRBJ2-1, the CDR3 gives the full variable domain: KAGVTQTPRYLIKTRGQQVTLSCSPISGHRSVSWYQQTPGQGLQFLFEYFSETQRNKGNFPGRFSGRQFSNSRSEMNVSTLELGDSALYLCASSWGDRGVSYNEQFFGPGTRLTVL.

The V and J genes are TRBV11-2 and TRBJ2-7; 10 nucleotides agree with TRBD2. Germline CDR1 SGHAT, CDR2 FQNNGV. CDR3 length equals 17 residues. V lost 7 bases to trimming and J lost 5 bases; unmatched junction nucleotides: 17. The CDR3 nucleotides are TGTGCCAGCACCCGGGGGATCCTAGCGGGAGTCTTTGACGAGCAGTACTTC. Translated, it gives CASTRGILAGVFDEQYF. The entire variable domain, with the rest obtained from reference TRBV11-2 and TRBJ2-7, is as follows: EAGVAQSPRYKIIEKRQSVAFWCNPISGHATLYWYQQILGQGPKLLIQFQNNGVVDDSQLPKDRFSAERLKGVDSTLKIQPAKLEDSAVYLCASTRGILAGVFDEQYFGPGTRLTVT.

This clone was observed a few times. The chain recombines TRBV2 with TRBJ1-5; D possibly corresponds to TRBD1 (5 bases). Trimming shortened V by 8 bases and J by 4 bases, and 9 bases separated the two germline ends. This CDR3 has 12 amino acids. Germline loops: CDR1 SNHLY, CDR2 FYNNEI. CDR3 sequence: CASGAWNQPQHF. The DNA for the CDR3 is TGTGCCAGCGGGGCCTGGAATCAGCCCCAGCATTTT.

This clone was detected a few times. The chain links TRBV30 to TRBJ2-1, with a possible D match to TRBD2 (5 bases). This CDR3 comprises 14 residues. Per the germline V gene, CDR1 is GTSNPN and CDR2 is SVGIG (reference sequence). V dropped 2 bases and J dropped 4 bases, with 12 bases sitting between them. CDR3 coding DNA: TGTGCCTGGAGTCCGCCGGGGTCTTACAATGAGCAGTTCTTC. This encodes CAWSPPGSYNEQFF.

On this clone itself: The same CDR3 can be traced to other DNA sequences in this sample. J is TRBJ2-1 and V is TRBV2, with D uncertain. CDR1 and CDR2 from the germline V gene are SNHLY and FYNNEI. This CDR3 is built from 13 residues. Trimming removed 2 bases from V and 5 bases from J, with 7 bases in between. The CDR3 here is CASSELRDNEQFF. For the CDR3, the DNA is TGTGCCAGCAGTGAACTTAGGGACAATGAGCAGTTCTTC.

The chain recombines TRBV7-9 with TRBJ1-1; D perhaps matches TRBD1 (5 bases). The V gene lost 7 bases and the J gene lost 5 bases, with 17 bases spanning the gap. Germline loops: CDR1 SEHNR, CDR2 FQNEAQ (reference sequence). This CDR3 is built from 14 residues. The chain's CDR3 is CASIRGQSYTEAFF. CDR3 in DNA: TGTGCCAGCATCAGAGGACAATCGTATACTGAAGCTTTCTTT.

This clone has just a few counts. The genes are TRBV19 and TRBJ2-7, with D perhaps matching TRBD1 (6 bases). V was shortened by 1 base and J by 5 bases, with 12 bases between the two germline ends. The CDR3 runs to 14 residues. The germline V gene has CDR1 LNHDA and CDR2 SQIVND (reference sequence). CDR3 sequence reads: CASSIGGGSNEQYF. CDR3 bases: TGTGCCAGTAGTATAGGAGGGGGTAGCAACGAGCAGTACTTC.

The chain carries TRBV28 and TRBJ1-1; D gene unclear. The CDR3 contains 15 residues. Germline V gene data show CDR1 as MDHEN and CDR2 as SYDVKM. V dropped 5 bases and J dropped 1 base, with 14 bases sitting between them. The CDR3 here is CASSPITRGNTEAFF. CDR3 nucleotide sequence: TGTGCCAGCAGTCCCATAACACGTGGGAACACTGAAGCTTTCTTT.

J is TRBJ2-5 and V is TRBV7-2; unclear D gene. Trimming took 5 bases from V and 5 from J, leaving 12 bases between them. This CDR3 spans 13 amino acids. From germline, CDR1 is SGHTA and CDR2 FQGNSA. The CDR3 sequence: CASSANWRETQYF. The CDR3 DNA sequence: TGTGCCAGCAGCGCAAATTGGCGGGAGACCCAGTACTTC. The full variable domain, completed using reference TRBV7-2 and TRBJ2-5, is GAGVSQSPSNKVTEKGKDVELRCDPISGHTALYWYRQSLGQGLEFLIYFQGNSAPDKSGLPSDRFSAERTGGSVSTLTIQRTQQEDSAVYLCASSANWRETQYFGPGTRLLVL.

This clone showed up just once. This sequence joins TRBV5-4 and TRBJ1-4, with TRBD1 matching 7 bases. The CDR3 has 15 amino acids. Unmatched junction bases numbered 5, after V lost 6 bases and J lost 0 bases. Looked up from germline, CDR1 is SGHNT and CDR2 is YYREEE (reference sequence). Here the CDR3 reads CASTRQGATNEKLFF. The CDR3 coding sequence is TGTGCCAGCACAAGGCAGGGGGCAACTAATGAAAAACTGTTTTTT.

CDR3 nucleotides: TGTGCCAGCAGCTTTAGCGGGAGTATTGAGCAGTTCTTC. Amino acid sequence: CASSFSGSIEQFF. J is TRBJ2-1 and V is TRBV11-3; TRBD2 aligns across 9 bases. Germline assignment: CDR1 SGHNT and CDR2 YENEEA. V lost 3 bases and J lost 9; bases outside the gene matches: 3. This CDR3 contains 13 residues. The full variable domain, in which reference TRBV11-3 and TRBJ2-1 provide the parts outside the CDR3, is EAGVVQSPRYKIIEKKQPVAFWCNPISGHNTLYWYLQNLGQGPELLIRYENEEAVDDSQLPKDRFSAERLKGVDSTLKIQPAELGDSAVYLCASSFSGSIEQFFGPGTRLTVL.

The V gene is TRBV10-3, the J gene TRBJ1-2, with D uncertain. Deletions cut 2 bases from V and 4 bases from J, with 11 bases between. CDR1 ENHRY and CDR2 SYGVKD come from the germline V gene. The CDR3 contains 14 residues. The CDR3 nucleotides read TGTGCCATCAGTGAGCCAGTTACCCTCTATGGCTACACCTTC. Its protein is CAISEPVTLYGYTF.

The rearrangement joins TRBV29-1 to TRBJ1-2; tentative D call: TRBD1 (6 bases). CDR1 and CDR2 (germline): SQVTM, ANQGSEA. The CDR3 totals 15 residues. Trimming stripped 0 bases from V and 2 bases from J, with 13 bases between. The CDR3 coding sequence is TGCAGCGTTGAAGATAAACAGGGTGGGAACTATGGCTACACCTTC. Protein: CSVEDKQGGNYGYTF.

This clone has only a few counts. The chain uses TRBV27 and TRBJ1-1; the D is unclear. V lost 6 bases to trimming and J lost 3 bases, with 11 bases between them. The V gene's germline CDR1 is MNHEY and CDR2 SMNVEV (reference sequence). The CDR3 sequence is 13 residues long. CDR3 DNA sequence: TGTGCCAGCAGGCTATACCCTGACACTGAAGCTTTCTTT. Its protein is CASRLYPDTEAFF.

This clone was counted between two and nine times. Within the sample, other DNA sequences also encode this same CDR3. The chain is built from TRBV5-1 and TRBJ2-7; TRBD2 matches at 11 bases. Germline values: CDR1 SGHRS, CDR2 YFSETQ. The ends lost 2 bases at V and 3 bases at J; junction bases unmatched: 1. CDR3 size: 14 residues. The chain's CDR3 is CASSFTSGSYEQYF. The CDR3 DNA reads TGCGCCAGCAGCTTCACTAGCGGGAGCTACGAGCAGTACTTC.

The V call is TRBV6-5, the J call TRBJ2-5, with 7 bases identical to TRBD1. The J call may be in error: the DNA end matches TRBJ2-7 better. This CDR3 comprises 13 residues. CDR1 is MNHEY and CDR2 is SVGAGI in the germline V gene. CDR3 in amino acids: CASRTGRNYEQYF. CDR3 nucleotides: TGTGCCAGCAGGACAGGGAGAAACTACGAGCAGTACTTC.

The chain joins TRBV6-5 to TRBJ1-5; D uncertain. This CDR3 comprises 13 residues. CDR1 and CDR2 from the germline V gene are MNHEY and SVGAGI. V was clipped by 6 bases and J by 3 bases, with 9 bases between them. CDR3 nucleotides: TGTGCCAGCAGGCGGGATCCCAATCAGCCCCAGCATTTT. Its translation: CASRRDPNQPQHF.

The J gene is TRBJ2-1, the V gene TRBV5-6; 8 bases align to TRBD2. V shed 2 bases, J shed 3 bases, and the junction held 4 bases outside the gene matches. The CDR3 extends over 15 amino acids. CDR1 and CDR2 from the germline V gene are SGHDT and YYEEEE. CDR3 residues: CASSFTGGGYNEQFF. The CDR3 DNA reads as TGTGCCAGCAGCTTTACGGGAGGGGGCTACAATGAGCAGTTCTTC. Full variable domain (rest looked up from reference TRBV5-6 and TRBJ2-1): DAGVTQSPTHLIKTRGQQVTLRCSPKSGHDTVSWYQQALGQGPQFIFQYYEEEERQRGNFPDRFSGHQFPNYSSELNVNALLLGDSALYLCASSFTGGGYNEQFFGPGTRLTVL.

This sequence joins TRBV29-1 and TRBJ2-3; D is undetermined. The CDR3 covers 13 residues. Germline V gene lookup returns CDR1 SQVTM and CDR2 ANQGSEA. With 5 bases removed from V and 2 bases from J, the gap between germline ends came to 11 bases. The CDR3 here is CSVIPQDTDTQYF. CDR3 bases: TGCAGCGTTATCCCCCAAGACACAGATACGCAGTATTTT.

The chain couples TRBV10-3 to TRBJ2-1, with D maybe TRBD2 (5 bases). V was pared by 1 base and J by 4 bases, with 14 bases between. This CDR3 has 16 amino acids. The germline V gene encodes CDR1 ENHRY and CDR2 SYGVKD. The CDR3 region has the DNA TGTGCCATCAGTGAGTTTAATAGCGTGGAGTACAATGAGCAGTTCTTC. It encodes CAISEFNSVEYNEQFF.

The chain carries TRBV5-5 and TRBJ2-1, with D tentatively TRBD1 or TRBD2 (5 bases each). Germline V gene lookup returns CDR1 SGHKS and CDR2 YYEKEE (reference sequence). V was shortened by 4 bases and J by 10 bases, with 15 bases between the two germline ends. This CDR3 has 13 residues. In DNA form, the CDR3 reads TGTGCCAGCAGCCCTCCCCCTAGGGACGAGCAGTTCTTC. This gives the protein CASSPPPRDEQFF.

The chain carries TRBV15 and TRBJ1-1; maybe TRBD1 (5 bases). Trimming cost V 6 bases and J 5 bases, with 22 bases left between them. The CDR3 totals 16 residues. The germline CDR1 and CDR2 sequences are LNHNV and YYDKDF (reference sequence). The CDR3 sequence: CATSKTAGNRWTEAFF. Here the CDR3 DNA reads TGTGCCACCAGTAAAACAGCGGGGAACAGGTGGACTGAAGCTTTCTTT.